This T cell receptor (beta chain) was recovered during a study of blood T cell repertoires in COVID-19. Profiling relied on immunoSEQ multiplex PCR, and the TCRdb table lists in-frame clones only, not all of them. This table has roughly 240,000 clones, 70% to 85% appearing once. Germline-derived CDR1 and CDR2 are SGHTA and FQGNSA. Trimming cost V 5 bases and J 6 bases; bases outside gene matches: 9. The CDR3 has 15 amino acids. The V and J genes are TRBV7-2 and TRBJ2-1; 8 positions agree with TRBD1. Material: peripheral blood. The TCR comes from a man aged 35-49 years who had recovered from COVID-19. The CDR3 loop is CASSPRTGTRNEQFF. CDR3 sequence (DNA): TGTGCCAGCAGCCCTAGGACAGGGACGCGCAATGAGCAGTTCTTC.